The TCR beta chain described here comes from a study of blood T cell repertoires in COVID-19. For the study at large: The samples span acute and convalescent COVID-19 from the United States, Italy and Spain. From T cells, B-cell-depleted T cells, or PBMCs came the material, which was cDNA or gDNA.

While infection was still active, Seattle patients were enrolled and then followed longitudinally. V lost 4 bases to trimming and J lost 6 bases; unmatched junction nucleotides: 13. The CDR3 is 16 amino acids. Germline CDR1 and CDR2: MDHEN and SYDVKM. Methods used by the authors: Amplifying reference gene primers gave estimates of nucleated cell counts. The method was immunoSEQ multiplex PCR; TCRdb's version includes in-frame clones alone and lacks a portion of them. V and J calls and clone size are given by that table; D and trimming were obtained from the DNA. The table has about 370,000 clones, about 89% seen once.

The chain couples TRBV28 to TRBJ2-7; TRBD1 agrees at 9 bases. The sequence came from a young woman with COVID-19, enrolled during active disease. What was sequenced was peripheral blood. The CDR3 reads CASSWVWGTGYPEQYF. The CDR3 region has the DNA TGTGCCAGCAGTTGGGTATGGGGGACAGGGTATCCCGAGCAGTACTTC.